The 30 T cell receptor beta chains below were found in one sample sequenced in a study of shared clonotypes between healthy human individuals. Naive CD8 cells lacked CD45RO, underwent positive selection for CCR7 and left out terminally differentiated effector memory CD45RA+ cells. TCRdb's copy holds only in-frame clones and misses some; the assay was immunoSEQ multiplex PCR. Altogether about 2.2 million clones are present, 85% to 95% being singletons, with the ten largest covering roughly 1.7%. Sequencing was performed on naive CD8+ T cells from PBMCs. The source of these receptors is a young man in good health. Some clones in this sample may be carry-over from other donors' samples.

The chain carries TRBV15 and TRBJ2-7; 11 bases line up with TRBD2. V was clipped by 0 bases and J by 3 bases; unmatched bases: 4. This CDR3 has 16 amino acids. The germline V gene encodes CDR1 LNHNV and CDR2 YYDKDF (reference sequence). CDR3 bases: TGTGCCACCAGCAGAGATTCCGGGACTAGCGGCTACGAGCAGTACTTC. It yields the protein CATSRDSGTSGYEQYF.

The V call is TRBV27, the J call TRBJ2-3; possibly TRBD1 or TRBD2 for D (5 bases each). Germline assignment: CDR1 MNHEY and CDR2 SMNVEV (reference sequence). This CDR3 spans 15 amino acids. Between the trimmed V and J ends, which lost 2 bases and 4 bases, there was a span of 13 bases. The CDR3: CASSLLRGAADTQYF. As DNA, the CDR3 is TGTGCCAGCAGTTTACTGAGGGGAGCGGCAGATACGCAGTATTTT.

V usage is TRBV7-9 and J usage is TRBJ2-1, with D possibly matching TRBD2 (5 bases). The germline V gene has CDR1 SEHNR and CDR2 FQNEAQ (reference sequence). The CDR3 spans 15 residues. V was pared by 0 bases and J by 6 bases, with 12 bases between. The CDR3 is CASSLAQLVRNEQFF. In DNA, the CDR3 is TGTGCCAGCAGCTTAGCGCAACTAGTCCGCAATGAGCAGTTCTTC.

V gene TRBV19 combines with J gene TRBJ1-1; 8 bases are shared with TRBD1. V gave up 6 bases and J gave up 7 bases; unmatched junction bases: 4. The CDR3 totals 12 residues. From germline, CDR1 is LNHDA and CDR2 SQIVND (reference sequence). For the CDR3, the DNA is TGTGCCAGTAGGCAGGGGGCGATTGAAGCTTTCTTT. Protein: CASRQGAIEAFF.

This chain links TRBV10-3 with TRBJ2-1; TRBD2 agrees at 10 bases. The trim removed 2 bases at V and 7 bases at J, leaving 14 bases unmatched. Germline loops: CDR1 ENHRY, CDR2 SYGVKD. CDR3 size: 18 residues. In DNA, the CDR3 is TGTGCCATCAGTGAGAGTAGGGCGGCTAGCGGGAGCGCGAATGAGCAGTTCTTC. Translated: CAISESRAASGSANEQFF.

The CDR3 nucleotides read TGTGCCAGCAGCTCTGGCAGTAGCGGGAGCGTCAATGAGCAGTTCTTC. This gives the protein CASSSGSSGSVNEQFF. The rearrangement links TRBV7-2 to TRBJ2-1, with 9 nucleotides matching TRBD2. In germline, CDR1 is SGHTA, CDR2 FQGNSA. The ends lost 4 bases at V and 6 bases at J; junction bases unmatched: 10. The CDR3 is 16 residues long.

This chain joins TRBV4-1 and TRBJ2-3; a weak D match, TRBD1 (5 bases). In germline, CDR1 is MGHRA, CDR2 YSYEKL. Deletions cut 5 bases from V and 2 bases from J, with 14 bases between. This CDR3 region has 15 residues. In DNA, the CDR3 is TGCGCCAGCAGCGATTCAGGGTCGGACACAGATACGCAGTATTTT. This codes for CASSDSGSDTDTQYF.

This chain uses TRBV10-1 with TRBJ2-7, with 9 nucleotides matching TRBD2. With 2 bases clipped from V and 0 bases from J, the junction kept 11 bases outside the gene matches. Germline CDR1 WNHNN, CDR2 SYGVQD (reference sequence). The CDR3 has 18 amino acids. The CDR3: CASSEEREVPQHSYEQYF. CDR3 nucleotides: TGCGCCAGCAGTGAGGAGCGGGAGGTCCCCCAACACTCCTACGAGCAGTACTTC.

The table lists this clone with a count of one. The CDR3 region has the DNA TGCGCCAGCAGCCAAGGCCTAGCGGGCTACGAGCAGTACTTC. Protein: CASSQGLAGYEQYF. This chain connects TRBV4-3 to TRBJ2-7, with 8 bases identical to TRBD2. V shed 1 base and J 3 bases; nucleotides not matched to a gene: 2. The CDR3 sequence is 14 residues long. Per the germline V gene, CDR1 is LGHNA and CDR2 is YSLEER.

This chain connects TRBV27 to TRBJ2-7, with 14 bases aligning to TRBD2. CDR3 size: 18 residues. V gave up 5 bases and J gave up 0 bases; unmatched junction bases: 9. The germline V gene encodes CDR1 MNHEY and CDR2 SMNVEV (reference sequence). In DNA, the CDR3 is TGTGCCAGCAGTACGGGACTAGCGGGAGTCCCCCTCTCCTACGAGCAGTACTTC. It yields the protein CASSTGLAGVPLSYEQYF.

This clone was counted only a few times. This sample includes further DNA sequences coding for the same CDR3. V and J are TRBV27 and TRBJ2-2, with no clear D. The CDR3 consists of 12 residues. Deletions cut 5 bases from V and 3 bases from J, with 4 bases between. The germline V gene has CDR1 MNHEY and CDR2 SMNVEV (reference sequence). For the CDR3, the DNA is TGTGCCAGCAGTCCGTACACCGGGGAGCTGTTTTTT. This translates into CASSPYTGELFF.

For this clone: This same CDR3 is encoded by further DNA sequences in the sample. This rearrangement joins TRBV7-9 to TRBJ2-1, with D possibly TRBD1 on 6 matching bases. The CDR3 is made up of 15 amino acids. The V gene lost 6 bases and the J gene lost 4 bases, with 16 bases spanning the gap. The germline gives CDR1 SEHNR, CDR2 FQNEAQ (reference sequence). The CDR3 protein is CASSPKGQTYNEQFF. CDR3 nucleotides: TGTGCCAGCAGTCCCAAGGGACAAACTTACAATGAGCAGTTCTTC.

The chain couples TRBV5-4 to TRBJ2-7, with 7 positions matching TRBD1. V gave up 0 bases and J gave up 5 bases; unmatched junction bases: 8. The CDR3 contains 15 residues. Germline V CDR1 and CDR2: SGHNT, YYREEE (reference sequence). CDR3 residues: CASSLVRDRSNEQYF. The CDR3 coding sequence is TGTGCCAGCAGCTTGGTAAGGGACAGAAGTAACGAGCAGTACTTC.

This sequence joins TRBV28 and TRBJ2-7; D gene uncertain. Germline values: CDR1 MDHEN, CDR2 SYDVKM. With 3 bases removed from V and 9 bases from J, the gap between germline ends came to 12 bases. The CDR3 is 12 residues long. CDR3 residues: CASSFTSVVQYF. The CDR3 DNA reads TGTGCCAGCAGTTTCACTTCAGTTGTGCAGTACTTC.

Worth noting for this clone: One end of the junction does not line up with germline, which may come from a read error. The gene calls are TRBV11-2 and TRBJ1-3, with D possibly TRBD1 on 5 matching bases. The CDR3 is 16 residues long. Germline V CDR1 and CDR2: SGHAT, FQNNGV. The CDR3 nucleotides read TGTGCCAGCAGCTTAGTTTTAACGGGCCCAGGACACACCATGTATTTT. This sequence encodes CASSLVLTGPGHTMYF.

The rearrangement joins TRBV27 to TRBJ2-7, with 8 nucleotides matching TRBD2. This CDR3 spans 15 amino acids. With V trimmed by 7 bases and J by 0 bases, 8 bases remained unmatched. Germline V gene data show CDR1 as MNHEY and CDR2 as SMNVEV (reference sequence). The chain's CDR3 is CASTASGRPSYEQYF. The CDR3 DNA is TGTGCCAGCACCGCTAGCGGGCGCCCCTCCTACGAGCAGTACTTC.

The chain joins TRBV11-2 to TRBJ2-5; 7 bases agree with TRBD1. CDR1 is SGHAT, CDR2 FQNNGV, per germline. The CDR3 consists of 16 residues. J was trimmed by 5 bases and V by 2 bases; bases with no gene match: 11. The CDR3, as DNA: TGTGCCAGCAGCTTAACCCCCGAGGGGGCGAGTGAGACCCAGTACTTC. As protein: CASSLTPEGASETQYF.

Regarding this clone: At the DNA level, this CDR3 is encoded by other sequences in the same sample as well. In nucleotides, the CDR3 is TGCGCCAGCAGCCAAGGTGGACGGTACAATGAGCAGTTCTTC. Protein sequence: CASSQGGRYNEQFF. The chain links TRBV4-3 to TRBJ2-1; D not resolved. This CDR3 is built from 14 residues. CDR1 and CDR2 (germline): LGHNA, YSLEER. V was trimmed by 1 base and J by 4 bases, leaving 8 bases between them.

The J gene is TRBJ2-3, the V gene TRBV6-5; 10 nucleotides match TRBD2. The CDR3 extends over 15 amino acids. Unmatched junction bases numbered 5, after V lost 6 bases and J lost 2 bases. CDR1 and CDR2 from the germline V gene are MNHEY and SVGAGI. The CDR3, as DNA: TGTGCCAGCAGGGAGACTAGCGGGTACACAGATACGCAGTATTTT. Translated: CASRETSGYTDTQYF.

A remark on this clone: This CDR3 is also generated by other DNA sequences in the sample. This chain links TRBV6-5 with TRBJ2-7, with TRBD1 identical over 8 bases. This CDR3 comprises 14 residues. CDR1 is MNHEY and CDR2 is SVGAGI in the germline V gene. V trimming: 3 bases; J trimming: 4 bases; junction bases outside the gene matches: 5. The CDR3 nucleotides read TGTGCCAGCAGTTATTCGGACAGGGCGTACGAGCAGTACTTC. It yields the protein CASSYSDRAYEQYF.

This rearrangement joins TRBV4-3 to TRBJ1-4; TRBD1 matches 7 bases. Germline V gene lookup returns CDR1 LGHNA and CDR2 YSLEER. Germline trimming cut 4 bases from V and 5 bases from J; bases unmatched to any gene: 16. The CDR3 loop spans 18 amino acids. This CDR3 is CASSRGTGTASGNEKLFF. The CDR3 nucleotides are TGCGCCAGCAGCCGGGGGACCGGGACAGCGAGTGGAAATGAAAAACTGTTTTTT.

Note on this clone: Other DNA sequences in the same sample also yield this CDR3. J is TRBJ2-7 and V is TRBV19; no reliable D call. The V end lost 3 bases, the J end lost 1 base, and 7 bases lay between the germline ends. The germline CDR1 and CDR2 sequences are LNHDA and SQIVND (reference sequence). The CDR3 covers 13 residues. CDR3 protein: CASSIGESYEQYF. The DNA for the CDR3 is TGTGCCAGTAGTATCGGCGAATCCTACGAGCAGTACTTC.

The chain combines TRBV27 with TRBJ1-2; D is ambiguous. This CDR3 comprises 16 residues. The V end lost 0 bases, the J end lost 0 bases, and 11 bases lay between the germline ends. CDR1 is MNHEY, CDR2 SMNVEV, per germline (reference sequence). The CDR3 DNA reads TGTGCCAGCAGTTTATCGCAACCGCCCGCTAACTATGGCTACACCTTC. It specifies CASSLSQPPANYGYTF.

This CDR3 is CASSSHRERGYGYTF. The CDR3 DNA is TGTGCCAGCAGCTCTCACAGGGAGCGGGGCTATGGCTACACCTTC. The rearrangement links TRBV7-9 to TRBJ1-2, with D perhaps TRBD1 (6 bases). V was shortened by 4 bases and J by 4 bases, with 16 bases between the two germline ends. The CDR3 has 15 amino acids. Germline lookup yields CDR1 SEHNR and CDR2 FQNEAQ (reference sequence). Looking up the rest from reference TRBV7-9 and TRBJ1-2 gives the full variable domain: DTGVSQNPRHKITKRGQNVTFRCDPISEHNRLYWYRQTLGQGPEFLTYFQNEAQLEKSRLLSDRFSAERPKGSFSTLEIQRTEQGDSAMYLCASSSHRERGYGYTFGSGTRLTVV.

This clone was recorded once. This sequence joins TRBV6-5 and TRBJ2-1, with TRBD2 matching 10 bases. Germline assignment: CDR1 MNHEY and CDR2 SVGAGI. The CDR3 runs to 16 residues. Unmatched junction bases numbered 2, after V lost 2 bases and J lost 1 base. Here the CDR3 reads CASSYRAGGSYNEQFF. The CDR3 DNA follows: TGTGCCAGCAGTTACCGAGCGGGAGGGTCCTACAATGAGCAGTTCTTC.

The chain uses TRBV30 and TRBJ2-2; D remains ambiguous. The CDR3 has 13 amino acids. CDR1 and CDR2 (germline): GTSNPN, SVGIG (reference sequence). Trimming removed 4 bases from V and 2 bases from J, with 8 bases in between. CDR3 nucleotide sequence: TGTGCCTGGATAGCACTTAACACCGGGGAGCTGTTTTTT. This sequence encodes CAWIALNTGELFF.

CDR3 bases: TGTGCCAGCAGCGGGGGAGCGGATCGCTCCTACGAGCAGTACTTC. This translates into CASSGGADRSYEQYF. The chain links TRBV5-6 to TRBJ2-7; either TRBD1 or TRBD2 may supply D (5 bases each). Trimming removed 4 bases at V and 0 bases at J, with 14 bases between. The CDR3 loop spans 15 amino acids. Germline CDR1 is SGHDT and CDR2 is YYEEEE.

The chain uses TRBV7-9 and TRBJ2-2, with D tentatively TRBD2 (6 bases). The germline CDR1 and CDR2 sequences are SEHNR and FQNEAQ (reference sequence). This CDR3 is 15 amino acids long. V lost 3 bases to trimming and J lost 1 base, with 9 bases between them. The CDR3 DNA sequence: TGTGCCAGCAGCTTGCGGGATGAGAACACCGGGGAGCTGTTTTTT. Its translation is CASSLRDENTGELFF.

This clone has only one observation. The V and J genes are TRBV5-1 and TRBJ2-7; 10 bases fit TRBD1. V was pared by 3 bases and J by 3 bases, with 3 bases of the junction left unmatched. In germline, CDR1 is SGHRS, CDR2 YFSETQ. This CDR3 has 14 amino acids. The CDR3 bases are TGCGCCAGCAGCTGGACAGGGGGGGACTACGAGCAGTACTTC. Protein product: CASSWTGGDYEQYF.

The chain recombines TRBV29-1 with TRBJ2-7; 9 bases agree with TRBD2. Germline V CDR1 and CDR2: SQVTM, ANQGSEA. This CDR3 contains 13 residues. The V segment lost 7 bases and the J segment 4 bases; nucleotides outside the gene matches: 8. The CDR3 is CSALAGPSYEQYF. The CDR3 DNA reads as TGCAGCGCTCTAGCGGGACCCTCTTACGAGCAGTACTTC.